The T cell receptor beta chain described here comes from a study of blood T cell repertoires in COVID-19. Some clones are missing from TCRdb's copy, which holds only in-frame ones; the method was immunoSEQ multiplex PCR. The sample consists of around 260,000 clones, over 75% of them appearing once. The CDR3 has 18 amino acids. Germline V gene sequence: CDR1 KGHSH, CDR2 LQKENI. Unmatched junction bases numbered 10, after V lost 2 bases and J lost 0 bases. This clone came up a few times. The sequenced sample consisted of peripheral blood. The gene calls are TRBV18 and TRBJ2-1; TRBD2 matches at 7 bases. This receptor was taken from a human donor in a cohort sampled during active COVID-19. CDR3 sequence: CASSPRLAEESSYNEQFF. The CDR3, as DNA: TGTGCCAGCTCACCAAGGCTAGCGGAAGAAAGCTCCTACAATGAGCAGTTCTTC.